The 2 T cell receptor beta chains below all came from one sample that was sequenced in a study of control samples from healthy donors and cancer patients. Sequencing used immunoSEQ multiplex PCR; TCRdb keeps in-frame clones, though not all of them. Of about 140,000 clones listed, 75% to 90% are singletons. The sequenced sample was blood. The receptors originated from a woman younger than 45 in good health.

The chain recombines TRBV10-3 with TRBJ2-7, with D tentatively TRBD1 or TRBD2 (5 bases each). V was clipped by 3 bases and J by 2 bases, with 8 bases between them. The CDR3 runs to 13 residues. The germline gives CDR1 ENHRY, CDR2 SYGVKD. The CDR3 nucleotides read TGTGCCATCAGTGAAAGGGGACCCTACGAGCAGTACTTC. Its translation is CAISERGPYEQYF.

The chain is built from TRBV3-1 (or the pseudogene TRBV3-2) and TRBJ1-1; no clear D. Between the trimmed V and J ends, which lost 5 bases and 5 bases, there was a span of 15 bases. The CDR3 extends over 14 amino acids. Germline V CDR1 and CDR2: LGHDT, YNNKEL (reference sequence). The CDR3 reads CASSSKAGWTEAFF. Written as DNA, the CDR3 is TGTGCCAGCAGCTCGAAGGCGGGTTGGACTGAAGCTTTCTTT.